This T cell receptor (beta chain) was profiled in a study of CD8 T cells in ankylosing spondylitis. Study-level results: Disease-linked clones reportedly concentrated significantly in matched ankylosing spondylitis synovial fluid. The study identified a TCR beta motif of seven or eight highly homologous variants that appeared characteristic of ankylosing spondylitis blood. A CD8+ phenotype characterized the disease-linked clones, which were relatively rare in peripheral blood.

Looked up from germline, CDR1 is SGHTA and CDR2 is FQGNSA. Trimming stripped 2 bases from V and 5 bases from J, with 13 bases between. The CDR3 is 15 amino acids. Ten or more counts support this clonotype. Its matching antigen is unknown. Researchers built TCR beta libraries using quantitative 5'-RACE with molecular barcodes. Each CDR3 protein is one row after TCRdb ran MiXCR on the 5' RACE reads. Of about 300,000 distinct CDR3 sequences listed, approximately 10% were seen once; the top ten hold about 10%. Specimen: blood, either unsorted or a sorted T cell fraction (not recorded which). The TCR comes from a female donor with ankylosing spondylitis or in good health (not recorded which). The V call is TRBV7-2, the J call TRBJ2-1, with TRBD2 as a possible D gene (6 bases). The CDR3 reads CASSLSRDGDNEQFF. DNA for the CDR3: TGTGCCAGCAGCTTATCGCGGGACGGAGACAATGAGCAGTTCTTC.